These 4 T cell receptor beta chains were all obtained from the same sample, sequenced in a study of cytomegalovirus exposure and HLA in healthy donors. PCR involved 60 Vbeta and 13 Jbeta primers. Generated by immunoSEQ multiplex PCR, the TCRdb table keeps only in-frame clones and is missing some. Its table lists 100,000 to 150,000 clones. The sequencing sample was made of PBMCs. The receptors were gathered from a man between 25 and 39 years old in good health and CMV-seronegative.

The rearrangement joins TRBV19 to TRBJ2-5, with D tentatively TRBD2 (5 bases). The assigned J gene may be wrong: the sequence end matches TRBJ2-7 better. Germline V CDR1 and CDR2: LNHDA, SQIVND (reference sequence). The length of the CDR3 is 15 residues. The CDR3 sequence: CASSMGSPPRDEQYF. CDR3 nucleotides: TGTGCCAGTAGTATGGGGAGTCCGCCTAGAGACGAGCAGTACTTC.

This chain connects TRBV18 to TRBJ1-2; D uncertain. The CDR3 spans 17 residues. Trimming removed 3 bases from V and 0 bases from J, with 17 bases in between. Germline V CDR1 and CDR2: KGHSH, LQKENI. CDR3 DNA: TGTGCCAGCTCACCGCCTCGAATAGAACAGCCTAACTATGGCTACACCTTC. Translating it yields CASSPPRIEQPNYGYTF.

This chain links TRBV29-1 with TRBJ2-5; D gene uncertain. The J call may not be correct, given that the DNA end is closer to TRBJ2-7. Germline values: CDR1 SQVTM, CDR2 ANQGSEA. This CDR3 is 11 amino acids long. This CDR3 is CSGGSPYEQYF. The CDR3, as DNA: TGCAGCGGAGGAAGCCCCTACGAGCAGTACTTC.

The gene calls are TRBV30 and TRBJ2-2; maybe TRBD1 (5 bases). The germline V gene encodes CDR1 GTSNPN and CDR2 SVGIG (reference sequence). The CDR3 sequence is 17 residues long. The ends were cut back, 5 bases at V and 0 bases at J, with 19 bases in the middle. The CDR3 protein is CAWEPGAGPANTGELFF. DNA of the CDR3: TGTGCCTGGGAGCCTGGGGCAGGGCCCGCGAACACCGGGGAGCTGTTTTTT.